This T cell receptor (beta chain) was identified in a study of T cell changes during pregnancy in multiple sclerosis. Concerning this clone itself: Other nucleotide sequences in the sample specify the same CDR3.

Method: immunoSEQ multiplex PCR; TCRdb's copy keeps in-frame clones and lacks some. The profile shows about 46,000 clones, 85% to 95% of them singletons. Germline trimming cut 5 bases from V and 4 bases from J; bases unmatched to any gene: 8. The CDR3 extends over 15 amino acids. The germline V gene encodes CDR1 MNHNY and CDR2 SVGAGI (reference sequence). This chain uses TRBV6-6 with TRBJ2-7; TRBD2 matches at 10 bases. The sequence was collected from a female donor in good health, enrolled as a control in a pregnancy study. Sequenced material: CD4+ T cells from peripheral blood mononuclear cells, taken in the second trimester of pregnancy. Here the CDR3 reads CASSTTSGDSYEQYF. In nucleotides, the CDR3 is TGTGCCAGCAGTACTACTAGCGGGGACTCATACGAGCAGTACTTC.